Described below is a single TCR beta chain sequence and its context. This clone was counted a few times. Which antigen it targets is not known. No base quality information exists; no much larger clone differs at one position. The data derive from a study of blood T cell repertoires in COVID-19 (dated by TCRdb to 2018 to 2021). A note on the overall study: Collaborator samples came from the United States, Italy and Spain and covered acute and convalescent phases of COVID-19. Nearly every sample came with metadata listing a de-identified subject ID, COVID-19 status, age in years and sex. HLA class I and class II types, where available, came from metadata supplied by the sample provider rather than from assay-based typing. The repertoires were released in a freely available public database intended as a resource for research on the immune response to SARS-CoV-2. The material from the prospective study consisted of cDNA or gDNA derived from T cells, B-cell-depleted T cells, or PBMCs. The samples were drawn from the first 160 participants of the ongoing ImmuneRACE study and from 950 to 1,500 subjects provided by 6 global collaborators. Subjects who had been exposed to COVID-19, were actively infected with it, or had recovered from it provided the deeply sampled blood TCRbeta repertoires that made up the dataset.

Each collaborating institution followed its own protocols to collect whole blood in K2EDTA tubes. For TCRbeta analysis, collaborators shipped samples in one of three forms: frozen whole blood, isolated PBMCs, or DNA extracted from either of those sample types. General conclusions and limits of the study: How much clinical and demographic metadata was included differed by source and by participant, and the metadata was provided uncurated.

The immunoSEQ Assay, a bias-controlled multiplex PCR, was used to amplify TCRbeta CDR3 regions from genomic DNA. Per the source publication's procedure: Nucleated cell counts per sample were estimated from amplification of reference gene primers within the assay. Sequence reads were collapsed and filtered to measure the absolute abundance of every unique TCRbeta CDR3 rearrangement. For each sample, productive Simpson clonality was calculated as the square root of Simpson's diversity index across productive rearrangements. TCRdb limited this immuneACCESS table to in-frame rearrangements with V and J called. A share of clones is missing; checked studies link under half to unresolved V genes, and the rest is unexplained. The D gene and trimming were derived from the DNA, and the V and J assignments and clone size from that table. This sample holds approximately 100,000 clones; over 75% were observed only once. The ten biggest clones cover around 6.5% of the sample.

Looking up the germline V gene (reference sequence) yields CDR1 LNHDA and CDR2 SQIVND. CDR3 length: 15 amino acids, cysteine to phenylalanine. The only DNA kept is the CDR3, 45 bases in frame from the first base. V is shortened by 3 bases, J by 0 bases, and the region joining them spans 9 bases. Sequenced input: peripheral blood. In this chain, TRBV19 is recombined with TRBJ1-5; the D gene assignment is ambiguous. The TCR originated in a woman aged 60-75 years with acute or convalescent COVID-19. The CDR3 sequence is CASSMSSYSNQPQHF. The DNA sequence is as follows: TGTGCCAGTAGTATGTCGTCCTATAGCAATCAGCCCCAGCATTTT.